Sequencing of this TCR beta chain was carried out in a study of blood T cell repertoires in COVID-19. This CDR3 is 15 amino acids long. Germline CDR1 and CDR2: ENHRY and SYGVKD. The V gene end was trimmed by 6 bases and the J gene end by 4 bases; junction bases not matched to a gene: 7. Clones were read by immunoSEQ multiplex PCR, and TCRdb kept only the in-frame ones, dropping some. The profile shows around 450,000 clones, about 90% of them singletons. Sample: PBMCs or T cells enriched from blood (not recorded which). This TCR derives from a man aged 18 to 30 who had recovered from COVID-19. The chain has TRBV10-3 and TRBJ2-5; 11 bases match TRBD2. The CDR3 sequence: CAIRSSGGAGETQYF. As DNA, the CDR3 is TGTGCCATCAGAAGTAGCGGGGGGGCCGGAGAGACCCAGTACTTC.